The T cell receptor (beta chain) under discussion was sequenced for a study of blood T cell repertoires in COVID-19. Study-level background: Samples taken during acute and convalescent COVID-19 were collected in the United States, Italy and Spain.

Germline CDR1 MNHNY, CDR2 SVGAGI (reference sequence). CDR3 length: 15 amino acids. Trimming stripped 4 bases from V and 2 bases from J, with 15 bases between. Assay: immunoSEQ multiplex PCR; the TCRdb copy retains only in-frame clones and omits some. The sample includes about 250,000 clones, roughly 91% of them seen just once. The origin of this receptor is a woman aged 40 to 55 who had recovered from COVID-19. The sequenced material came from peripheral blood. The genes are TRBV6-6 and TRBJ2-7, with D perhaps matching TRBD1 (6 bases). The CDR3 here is CASSSYRVGAYEQYF. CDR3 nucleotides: TGTGCCAGCAGTTCCTACAGGGTAGGGGCCTACGAGCAGTACTTC.